The present T cell receptor beta chain was sequenced within a study of T cells in Graves' hyperthyroidism and ophthalmopathy. Findings and limits, study-wide: The majority of expanded thyroid clonotypes above 0.001 also appeared in blood.

The CDR3 loop spans 18 amino acids. The ends were cut back, 5 bases at V and 3 bases at J, with 24 bases in the middle. Germline V lookup: CDR1 SGHTA, CDR2 FQGNSA. This clonotype was counted many times. Its cognate antigen is unknown. There were TCR beta CDR3 regions amplified from RNA transcripts. The HTBI primer set was used in a first-round RT-PCR of the TCR CDR3. TCRdb recomputed calls from the multiplex PCR reads with MiXCR, one row per CDR3 protein. The sample carries 500,000 to 650,000 distinct CDR3 sequences, over 35% recorded once. This chain uses TRBV7-2 with TRBJ2-3; D could derive from TRBD1 or TRBD2 (6 bases each). The TCR was taken from an adult woman with Graves' disease, either hyperthyroidism or ophthalmopathy (not recorded which). Sequencing was performed on peripheral blood or thyroid tissue (not recorded which). DNA for the CDR3: TGTGCCAGCAGCCCCCGGCGGGGCAGGGGTTTCGAGACAGATACGCAGTATTTT. Its protein is CASSPRRGRGFETDTQYF.